The 23 T cell receptor beta chains in this list originate from one sample, sequenced in a study of T-cell reconstitution after alpha-beta-depleted transplantation in children. Molecular barcoding with unique molecular identifiers was used for the TCRbeta library. MiXCR was run by TCRdb on the PCR reads, yielding one entry per CDR3 protein. The data show hundreds of thousands of distinct CDR3 sequences, 16% seen once. Sample: PBMCs from the stem cell graft donor, taken from the stem cell graft. The source of these receptors is a human donor who donated a stem cell graft to a child with acute myeloid leukemia.

This clonotype has a count of ten or more. Here the CDR3 reads CAWRRGGGGDTQYF. As DNA, the CDR3 is TGTGCCTGGAGGAGGGGCGGGGGCGGAGATACGCAGTATTTT. J is TRBJ2-3 and V is TRBV30, with D tentatively TRBD2 (7 bases). With 3 bases removed from V and 5 bases from J, the gap between germline ends came to 15 bases. The V gene's germline CDR1 is GTSNPN and CDR2 SVGIG (reference sequence). This CDR3 contains 14 residues.

Only a few counts were recorded for this clonotype. CDR3 nucleotide sequence: TGCAGTGCAGCGGGACGGAACTATGGCTACACCTTC. Residues: CSAAGRNYGYTF. The chain carries TRBV20-1 and TRBJ1-2, with D maybe TRBD1 (5 bases). Per germline, CDR1 DFQATT and CDR2 SNEGSKA (reference sequence). V was trimmed by 6 bases and J by 2 bases, leaving 10 bases between them. This CDR3 has 12 amino acids.

There are many counts of this clonotype. The CDR3 here is CSARSPISTDTQYF. The CDR3 bases are TGCAGTGCTAGGAGCCCTATTAGCACAGATACGCAGTATTTT. The chain has TRBV20-1 and TRBJ2-3, with no clear D. Germline CDR1 reads DFQATT; CDR2 reads SNEGSKA (reference sequence). The germline V and J ends were trimmed by 3 bases and 0 bases, with 10 bases remaining between them. The CDR3 spans 14 residues.

As to this clonotype: A much larger clone differs from this one at a single base, so this may be a read error. Since the CDR3 does not end with the conserved phenylalanine or tryptophan, this likely comes from a read error. V and J are TRBV29-1 and TRBJ2-4; D may be TRBD1 (5 bases). The CDR3 spans 17 residues. The V and J ends lost 3 bases and 1 base respectively, with 19 bases between them. Germline CDR1 reads SQVTM; CDR2 reads ANQGSEA. The CDR3 nucleotides are TGCAGCGTTGATAATTCGGGCAGGGTGAGGGCCAAAAACATTCAGTACTCC. Translated: CSVDNSGRVRAKNIQYS.

DNA of the CDR3: TGTGCCAGCAGTTACTCCGAGGAGGGACTGTTTAATTCACCCCTCCACTTT. It codes for CASSYSEEGLFNSPLHF. The rearrangement links TRBV6-2 or TRBV6-3 to TRBJ1-6; a possible D gene is TRBD1 (5 bases). In germline, CDR1 is MNHEY, CDR2 SVGEGT. The CDR3 contains 17 residues. Trimming removed 0 bases at V and 6 bases at J, with 15 bases between.

The CDR3 spells CATSRDPRGAANQPQHF. CDR3 nucleotide sequence: TGTGCCACCAGCAGAGATCCCCGGGGGGCCGCAAATCAGCCCCAGCATTTT. The chain employs TRBV15 and TRBJ1-5, with a tentative D call TRBD1 (6 bases). The CDR3 length is 17 residues. V shed 0 bases and J shed 4 bases, with 16 bases lying between them. Germline CDR1 and CDR2: LNHNV and YYDKDF (reference sequence). Full variable domain (rest looked up from reference TRBV15 and TRBJ1-5): DAMVIQNPRYQVTQFGKPVTLSCSQTLNHNVMYWYQQKSSQAPKLLFHYYDKDFNNEADTPDNFQSRRPNTSFCFLDIRSPGLGDTAMYLCATSRDPRGAANQPQHFGDGTRLSIL.

The chain links TRBV6-5 to TRBJ1-4, with D hard to call. Deletions cut 4 bases from V and 4 bases from J, with 13 bases between. The CDR3 is 15 residues long. The germline V gene encodes CDR1 MNHEY and CDR2 SVGAGI. In DNA, the CDR3 is TGTGCCAGCAGTTCGCGACGGATCAATAATGAAAAACTGTTTTTT. It translates to CASSSRRINNEKLFF.

Many counts were recorded for this clonotype. The chain employs TRBV20-1 and TRBJ1-1; D not certain. Trimming left V 3 bases short and J 1 base short, with 3 bases between. The CDR3 runs to 11 residues. The germline V gene encodes CDR1 DFQATT and CDR2 SNEGSKA (reference sequence). CDR3 region: CSASQNTEAFF. The CDR3 nucleotides read TGCAGTGCTAGTCAGAACACTGAAGCTTTCTTT.

This clonotype was picked up a small number of times. This chain uses TRBV20-1 with TRBJ2-1; D possibly corresponds to TRBD2 (7 bases). From germline, CDR1 is DFQATT and CDR2 SNEGSKA (reference sequence). CDR3 length: 15 residues. V was clipped by 3 bases and J by 5 bases, with 17 bases between them. The CDR3 is CSASNTPRGHNEQFF. The CDR3 bases are TGCAGTGCTAGCAACACTCCGCGGGGGCACAATGAGCAGTTCTTC.

The chain employs TRBV7-6 and TRBJ2-2; tentatively, D is TRBD1 (5 bases). The V gene lost 3 bases and the J gene lost 4 bases, with 9 bases spanning the gap. Looked up from germline, CDR1 is SGHVS and CDR2 is FNYEAQ. The CDR3 is made up of 14 amino acids. CDR3 in DNA: TGTGCCAGCAGCTTCGATACAGGCACCGGGGAGCTGTTTTTT. Protein: CASSFDTGTGELFF.

The chain recombines TRBV5-5 with TRBJ1-3, with a possible D match to TRBD1 (6 bases). Per the germline V gene, CDR1 is SGHKS and CDR2 is YYEKEE (reference sequence). There are 16 residues in the CDR3. V was clipped by 3 bases and J by 4 bases, with 17 bases between them. DNA for the CDR3: TGTGCCAGCAGCTGGGGGCCGGGACCGCAAGGAAACACCATATATTTT. Protein product: CASSWGPGPQGNTIYF.

CDR3 DNA sequence: TGTGCCAGCAGCTTACGTCCGGGAAGGAACACTGAAGCTTTCTTT. Its translation is CASSLRPGRNTEAFF. The J gene is TRBJ1-1, the V gene TRBV7-2, with D unresolved. The germline V gene encodes CDR1 SGHTA and CDR2 FQGNSA. V lost 2 bases and J 1 base, leaving 11 bases between the germline ends. The CDR3 spans 15 residues.

V and J are TRBV20-1 and TRBJ2-3; the D gene is possibly TRBD2 (5 bases). The V end lost 2 bases, the J end lost 7 bases, and 10 bases lay between the germline ends. The CDR3 extends over 12 amino acids. CDR1 and CDR2 from the germline V gene are DFQATT and SNEGSKA (reference sequence). The DNA for the CDR3 is TGCAGTGCTAGACCGGACTCCTATACGCAGTATTTT. It codes for CSARPDSYTQYF.

V is TRBV24-1 and J is TRBJ2-5, with 8 bases matching TRBD1. This CDR3 is built from 14 residues. V lost 2 bases to trimming and J lost 4 bases; unmatched junction nucleotides: 2. CDR1 and CDR2 (germline): KGHDR, SFDVKD. CDR3 coding DNA: TGTGCCACCAGTGATTCAGGGGGCCGAGAGACCCAGTACTTC. Its translation: CATSDSGGRETQYF.

Points on this clonotype: This clone may be a read error of a much larger clone one base away. The rearrangement links TRBV29-1 to TRBJ1-5, with 8 bases identical to TRBD1. The CDR3 length is 13 residues. Germline V gene data show CDR1 as SQVTM and CDR2 as ANQGSEA. Trimming took 6 bases from V and 5 from J; bases not matched to a gene: 6. In DNA, the CDR3 is TGCAGCGTAGAGACAGGGGAAGATCAGCCCCAGCATTTT. Encoded protein: CSVETGEDQPQHF.

This clonotype was counted a few times. The chain joins TRBV5-5 to TRBJ1-4; D unresolved. This CDR3 region has 15 residues. The germline V gene encodes CDR1 SGHKS and CDR2 YYEKEE (reference sequence). V dropped 2 bases and J dropped 0 bases, with 8 bases sitting between them. The CDR3 DNA sequence: TGTGCCAGCAGCTTATTTATTGCAACTAATGAAAAACTGTTTTTT. Translation gives CASSLFIATNEKLFF.

V is TRBV4-2 and J is TRBJ2-7; possibly TRBD1 for D (6 bases). The CDR3 sequence is 15 residues long. V lost 3 bases to trimming and J lost 5 bases, with 17 bases between them. The V gene's germline CDR1 is LGHNA and CDR2 YNFKEQ. Here the CDR3 DNA reads TGTGCCAGCAGCCAGTGGGACCAGGGGCCCCACGAGCAGTACTTC. Protein sequence: CASSQWDQGPHEQYF.

This chain joins TRBV18 and TRBJ2-2; D remains ambiguous. V was clipped by 4 bases and J by 1 base, with 7 bases between them. CDR1 KGHSH and CDR2 LQKENI come from the germline V gene. The CDR3 sequence is 14 residues long. Written as DNA, the CDR3 is TGTGCCAGCTCACGGGCAGGGAACACCGGGGAGCTGTTTTTT. This encodes CASSRAGNTGELFF.

This clonotype appeared a few times. This chain's CDR3 is CASSRDTSTNEKLFF. Written as DNA, the CDR3 is TGCGCCAGCAGCAGAGACACCTCAACTAATGAAAAACTGTTTTTT. The V and J genes are TRBV5-1 and TRBJ1-4; D not resolved. Germline CDR1 SGHRS, CDR2 YFSETQ. The CDR3 runs to 15 residues. V shed 4 bases and J shed 0 bases, with 10 bases lying between them. The variable domain in full, completed from reference TRBV5-1 and TRBJ1-4, reads KAGVTQTPRYLIKTRGQQVTLSCSPISGHRSVSWYQQTPGQGLQFLFEYFSETQRNKGNFPGRFSGRQFSNSRSEMNVSTLELGDSALYLCASSRDTSTNEKLFFGSGTQLSVL.

V usage is TRBV29-1 and J usage is TRBJ2-2; 14 bases are shared with TRBD2. Germline lookup yields CDR1 SQVTM and CDR2 ANQGSEA. V trimming: 7 bases; J trimming: 0 bases; junction bases outside the gene matches: 7. This CDR3 region has 17 residues. This chain's CDR3 is CSATGLAGETNTGELFF. As DNA, the CDR3 is TGCAGCGCTACGGGACTAGCGGGGGAAACGAACACCGGGGAGCTGTTTTTT.

This clonotype was picked up a small number of times. The chain combines TRBV20-1 with TRBJ2-7, with 8 bases aligning to TRBD1. The germline CDR1 and CDR2 sequences are DFQATT and SNEGSKA (reference sequence). V lost 0 bases, J lost 3 bases, and 10 bases stayed unmatched. This CDR3 has 16 residues. The CDR3 DNA sequence: TGCAGTGCTAGAGATTCGAGGACAGGGCCTTACTACGAGCAGTACTTC. Residues: CSARDSRTGPYYEQYF.

The table lists this clonotype with a few counts. The V call is TRBV12-3 or TRBV12-4, the J call TRBJ1-4; 7 nucleotides agree with TRBD1. With 6 bases clipped from V and 5 bases from J, the junction kept 6 bases outside the gene matches. The CDR3 consists of 14 residues. CDR3 sequence: CASSRQGGNEKLFF. Here the CDR3 DNA reads TGTGCCAGCAGCCGACAGGGAGGGAATGAAAAACTGTTTTTT.

This clonotype was observed many times. The gene calls are TRBV20-1 and TRBJ1-1, with D maybe TRBD1 (5 bases). V shed 1 base and J shed 3 bases, with 12 bases lying between them. The CDR3 runs to 14 residues. In germline, CDR1 is DFQATT, CDR2 SNEGSKA (reference sequence). CDR3 residues: CSARGPDSYTEAFF. CDR3 nucleotides: TGCAGTGCTAGAGGCCCTGACAGTTACACTGAAGCTTTCTTT.